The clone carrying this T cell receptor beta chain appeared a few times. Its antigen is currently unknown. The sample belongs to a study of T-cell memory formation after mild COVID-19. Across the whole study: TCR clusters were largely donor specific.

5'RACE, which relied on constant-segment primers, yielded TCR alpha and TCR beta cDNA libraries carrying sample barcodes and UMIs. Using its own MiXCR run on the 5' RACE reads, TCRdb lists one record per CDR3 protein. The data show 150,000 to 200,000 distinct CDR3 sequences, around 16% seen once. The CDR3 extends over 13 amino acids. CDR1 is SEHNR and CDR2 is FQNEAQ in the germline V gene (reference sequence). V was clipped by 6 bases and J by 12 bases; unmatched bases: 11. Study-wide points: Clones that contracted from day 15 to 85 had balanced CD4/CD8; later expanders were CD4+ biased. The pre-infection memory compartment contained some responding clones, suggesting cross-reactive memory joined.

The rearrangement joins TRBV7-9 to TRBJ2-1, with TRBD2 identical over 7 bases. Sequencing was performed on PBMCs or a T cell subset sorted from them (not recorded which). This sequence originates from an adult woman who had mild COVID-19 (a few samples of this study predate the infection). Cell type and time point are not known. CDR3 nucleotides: TGTGCCAGCAGACCTCGGACTAGTAGTGGGCAGTTCTTC. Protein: CASRPRTSSGQFF. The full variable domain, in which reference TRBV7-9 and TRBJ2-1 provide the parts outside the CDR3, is DTGVSQNPRHKITKRGQNVTFRCDPISEHNRLYWYRQTLGQGPEFLTYFQNEAQLEKSRLLSDRFSAERPKGSFSTLEIQRTEQGDSAMYLCASRPRTSSGQFFGPGTRLTVL.